A single sample gave rise to the 11 T cell receptor beta chains below, sequenced in a study of CD8 T cells in ankylosing spondylitis. TCRdb reprocessed the 5' RACE reads with MiXCR, giving one entry per CDR3 protein. This sample yields over 30,000 distinct CDR3 sequences, of which approximately 15% are seen a single time; roughly 45% belongs to the top ten. Input material: blood. The receptors shown here come from a male donor with ankylosing spondylitis or in good health (not recorded which).

This clonotype was seen a few times. This rearrangement joins TRBV24-1 to TRBJ2-1; D gene uncertain. The CDR3 is made up of 15 amino acids. V shed 0 bases and J shed 4 bases, with 9 bases lying between them. Germline CDR1 reads KGHDR; CDR2 reads SFDVKD. This CDR3 reads CATSDLAHSYNEQFF. DNA of the CDR3: TGTGCCACCAGTGATTTGGCCCACAGTTACAATGAGCAGTTCTTC.

The chain employs TRBV7-6 and TRBJ2-1; D is possibly TRBD2 (5 bases). The CDR3 loop spans 14 amino acids. The V gene lost 3 bases and the J gene lost 0 bases, with 6 bases spanning the gap. The V gene's germline CDR1 is SGHVS and CDR2 FNYEAQ. The CDR3 reads CASSLSGSYNEQFF. The CDR3 DNA follows: TGTGCCAGCAGCTTGAGCGGCTCCTACAATGAGCAGTTCTTC.

The chain links TRBV29-1 to TRBJ2-2, with 9 bases fitting TRBD2. This CDR3 region has 12 residues. The V gene end was trimmed by 7 bases and the J gene end by 5 bases; junction bases not matched to a gene: 2. CDR1 SQVTM and CDR2 ANQGSEA come from the germline V gene. CDR3 DNA sequence: TGCAGCGCGGGACTAGCAACCGGGGAGCTGTTTTTT. Its translation is CSAGLATGELFF.

V usage is TRBV20-1 and J usage is TRBJ2-5; TRBD2 matches 9 bases. The germline CDR1 and CDR2 sequences are DFQATT and SNEGSKA (reference sequence). The CDR3 sequence is 14 residues long. With V trimmed by 3 bases and J by 0 bases, 2 bases remained unmatched. In nucleotides, the CDR3 is TGCAGTGCTAGCCTAGCGGGGTACCAAGAGACCCAGTACTTC. Translation: CSASLAGYQETQYF.

J is TRBJ2-7 and V is TRBV10-3; TRBD2 matches 13 bases. V was clipped by 8 bases and J by 1 base; unmatched bases: 2. The CDR3 runs to 14 residues. Germline CDR1 ENHRY, CDR2 SYGVKD. CDR3 bases: TGTGCCATCGGGACTAGCGGGGTGTCCTACGAGCAGTACTTC. The encoded protein is CAIGTSGVSYEQYF.

This chain links TRBV12-3 or TRBV12-4 with TRBJ1-4; D not certain. The CDR3 contains 13 residues. Trimming took 5 bases from V and 7 from J, leaving 11 bases between them. CDR3 nucleotide sequence: TGTGCCAGCAGTGCCCGCGCTAGTGAAAAACTGTTTTTT. It encodes CASSARASEKLFF.

This chain connects TRBV5-1 to TRBJ2-1; D gene unclear. V was clipped by 8 bases and J by 9 bases, with 3 bases between them. The CDR3 covers 8 residues. Germline V gene sequence: CDR1 SGHRS, CDR2 YFSETQ. The CDR3 reads CARVEQFF. As DNA, the CDR3 is TGCGCCAGGGTTGAGCAGTTCTTC.

CDR3 nucleotide sequence: TGCAGCGGTAGGGACAGGCTTGACAATGAGCAGTTCTTC. Translated: CSGRDRLDNEQFF. The chain has TRBV20-1 and TRBJ2-1, with TRBD1 matching 8 bases. The CDR3 extends over 13 amino acids. Germline CDR1 is DFQATT and CDR2 is SNEGSKA (reference sequence).

The sample holds a few counts of this clonotype. The rearrangement uses TRBV4-2 and TRBJ2-3, with TRBD2 as a possible D gene (6 bases). The germline V gene encodes CDR1 LGHNA and CDR2 YNFKEQ. The CDR3 covers 18 residues. V lost 0 bases, J lost 0 bases, and 16 bases lay in between. CDR3 in amino acids: CASSQDELGGASTDTQYF. DNA of the CDR3: TGTGCCAGCAGCCAAGATGAGCTGGGCGGGGCTAGCACAGATACGCAGTATTTT.

The chain recombines TRBV5-5 with TRBJ1-1; D is perhaps TRBD1 (5 bases). The CDR3 has 15 amino acids. The ends were cut back, 0 bases at V and 3 bases at J, with 12 bases in the middle. CDR1 and CDR2 (germline): SGHKS, YYEKEE (reference sequence). The CDR3: CASSLAGGSDTEAFF. CDR3 DNA sequence: TGTGCCAGCAGCTTGGCCGGGGGGTCGGACACTGAAGCTTTCTTT.

This chain connects TRBV5-1 to TRBJ2-2, with D hard to call. With 4 bases removed from V and 7 bases from J, the gap between germline ends came to 17 bases. This CDR3 region has 15 residues. CDR1 is SGHRS and CDR2 is YFSETQ in the germline V gene. CDR3 in DNA: TGCGCCAGCAGCCCTTCCTTAGCCAGCGTCGGGGAGCTGTTTTTT. Its translation is CASSPSLASVGELFF.